The 8 T cell receptor beta chains below were found in one sample sequenced in a study of post-analysis software for immune sequencing data. Study-level findings and limits: About five TRBV segments appeared more often in patients than in controls, and TRBV5-6, TRBV5-1 and TRBV20-1 were among these.

The antigens of these receptors remain unknown. cDNA libraries for TCR beta contained unique molecular identifiers. TCRdb re-derived calls from the PCR reads in MiXCR, one entry per CDR3 protein. Counted here are roughly 430,000 distinct CDR3 sequences, about 40% occurring once; the ten biggest clones make up around 8%. Sequencing was done on a sample of blood. The receptor set was obtained from a girl aged 2-15 years with multiple sclerosis.

The V call is TRBV7-2, the J call TRBJ2-5, with TRBD2 identical over 7 bases. Germline-derived CDR1 and CDR2 are SGHTA and FQGNSA. The CDR3 runs to 16 residues. The V and J ends lost 5 bases and 11 bases, in that order; junction bases with no gene match: 20. CDR3 loop: CASSPTLAAGWSEQYF. CDR3 DNA: TGTGCCAGCAGCCCTACCCTAGCGGCGGGCTGGTCAGAGCAGTACTTC.

V gene TRBV20-1 combines with J gene TRBJ2-7; the D gene is possibly TRBD1 (6 bases). V lost 6 bases and J 1 base, leaving 31 bases between the germline ends. The CDR3 contains 19 residues. Looked up from germline, CDR1 is DFQATT and CDR2 is SNEGSKA (reference sequence). CDR3 sequence (DNA): TGCAGTGCAAGGACCCCCCACAGGGAAGACTTTATAGGGTCCTACGAGCAGTACTTC. Translating gives CSARTPHREDFIGSYEQYF.

This clonotype was seen a few times. The chain carries TRBV6-5 and TRBJ2-2; D is possibly TRBD1 or TRBD2 (5 bases each). The germline V gene has CDR1 MNHEY and CDR2 SVGAGI. Trimming pared 4 bases from V and 6 bases from J, leaving 12 bases between. This CDR3 region has 14 residues. The CDR3 region is CASSSRDVAGELFF. The CDR3 region has the DNA TGTGCCAGCAGTTCCAGGGACGTGGCCGGGGAGCTGTTTTTT.

This chain links TRBV4-3 with TRBJ1-2; 9 bases are shared with TRBD1. Trimming cost V 4 bases and J 3 bases; bases outside gene matches: 3. Germline V gene data show CDR1 as LGHNA and CDR2 as YSLEER. The CDR3 is 14 residues long. CDR3 sequence (DNA): TGCGCCAGCAGCCTGGGACAGGGTGACTATGGCTACACCTTC. Translated, it gives CASSLGQGDYGYTF.

A few counts support this clonotype. The rearrangement joins TRBV5-1 to TRBJ2-3; D remains ambiguous. CDR3 length: 15 amino acids. V was clipped by 5 bases and J by 2 bases, with 15 bases between them. Germline V lookup: CDR1 SGHRS, CDR2 YFSETQ. As DNA, the CDR3 is TGCGCCAGCAGGCCAGAGCCACAACTCACAGATACGCAGTATTTT. The encoded protein is CASRPEPQLTDTQYF.

This clonotype was seen a handful of times. The V gene is TRBV6-2 or TRBV6-3, the J gene TRBJ2-1, with 9 bases lining up with TRBD1. With V trimmed by 4 bases and J by 7 bases, 11 bases remained unmatched. Germline CDR1 and CDR2: MNHEY and SVGEGT. This CDR3 contains 16 residues. The CDR3 coding sequence is TGTGCCAGCAGTTGGGGTCCGGGACAGGGAGGGAATGAGCAGTTCTTC. This encodes CASSWGPGQGGNEQFF.

This rearrangement joins TRBV7-8 to TRBJ1-1; 11 positions agree with TRBD1. The ends lost 4 bases at V and 5 bases at J; junction bases unmatched: 9. CDR3 size: 16 residues. The germline V gene has CDR1 SGHVS and CDR2 FQNEAQ. CDR3 region: CASSSRTGGVRTEAFF. Here the CDR3 DNA reads TGTGCCAGCAGCTCGAGGACAGGGGGCGTTCGGACTGAAGCTTTCTTT.

The CDR3 DNA sequence: TGCGCCAGCAGCCAAGACCCTCGACCCGCTCCGGGGGAGCTGTTTTTT. It codes for CASSQDPRPAPGELFF. V is TRBV4-3 and J is TRBJ2-2; D gene uncertain. Trimming shortened V by 0 bases and J by 8 bases, and 16 bases separated the two germline ends. There are 16 residues in the CDR3. CDR1 is LGHNA and CDR2 is YSLEER in the germline V gene.